The TCR beta chain under discussion was sequenced for a study of cytomegalovirus exposure and HLA in healthy donors. Measured with immunoSEQ multiplex PCR; TCRdb has only the in-frame clones, and not every one. The profile shows roughly 120,000 clones, approximately 90% of them singletons. The length of the CDR3 is 17 residues. CDR1 is LGHNA, CDR2 YNFKEQ, per germline. The J segment lost 1 base and the V segment lost 0 bases, leaving 4 bases of the junction unmatched. Comments on this clone: What it binds is unknown.

Study results and limitations: Most TCR sequences showed up rarely, but some public TCRs showed up in many donors. Listed as cytomegalovirus-associated were more than 150 TCR beta chains. In vitro checks showed that a few CMV-associated chains really do target CMV antigens.

The TCR originated in a man between 18 and 35 years old in good health and CMV-seropositive. Material: PBMCs. The chain recombines TRBV4-2 with TRBJ2-1, with 9 bases lining up with TRBD2. CDR3: CASSQEPLAGSYNEQFF. In DNA, the CDR3 is TGTGCCAGCAGCCAAGAGCCCCTAGCGGGGTCCTACAATGAGCAGTTCTTC.